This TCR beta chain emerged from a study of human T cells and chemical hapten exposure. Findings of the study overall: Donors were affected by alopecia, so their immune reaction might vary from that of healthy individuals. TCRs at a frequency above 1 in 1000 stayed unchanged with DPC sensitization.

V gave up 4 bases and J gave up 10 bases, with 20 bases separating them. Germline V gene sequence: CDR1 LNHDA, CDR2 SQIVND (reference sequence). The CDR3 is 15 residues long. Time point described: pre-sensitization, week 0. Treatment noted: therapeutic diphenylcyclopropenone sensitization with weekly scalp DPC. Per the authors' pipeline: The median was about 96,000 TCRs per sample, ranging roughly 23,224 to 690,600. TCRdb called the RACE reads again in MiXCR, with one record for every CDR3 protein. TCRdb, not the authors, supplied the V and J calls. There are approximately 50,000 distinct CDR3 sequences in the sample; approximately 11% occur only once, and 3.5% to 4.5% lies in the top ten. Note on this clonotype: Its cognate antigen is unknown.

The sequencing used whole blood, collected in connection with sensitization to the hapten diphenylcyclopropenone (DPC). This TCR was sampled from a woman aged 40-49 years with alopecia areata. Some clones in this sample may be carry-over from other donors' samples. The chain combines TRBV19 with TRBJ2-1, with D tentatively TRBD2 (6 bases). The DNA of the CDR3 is TGTGCCAGTAGTACTGGGGTTGGGGGGTCAAGGGAGCAGTTCTTC. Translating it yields CASSTGVGGSREQFF.